One and the same sample provided the 20 T cell receptor beta chains below, sequenced in a study of blood T cells in healthy people across ages. A second PCR, run for roughly 6 to 11 cycles, used a sample-barcoded 5' primer plus a J-beta primer mix. TCRdb called the 5' RACE reads again in MiXCR, with one record for every CDR3 protein. Altogether about 930,000 distinct CDR3 sequences are present, about 27% being singletons, with the ten largest covering 10%. The sample also formed part of further work on T cells of mothers and their children.

The sample comprised blood. The receptors originated from a woman in her forties in good health.

This clonotype was observed a handful of times. J is TRBJ1-1 and V is TRBV18, with D tentatively TRBD1 (6 bases). Germline V CDR1 and CDR2: KGHSH, LQKENI. The V and J ends lost 4 bases and 6 bases respectively, with 15 bases between them. The CDR3 runs 14 residues. The CDR3 reads CASSLLHRDAEAFF. DNA of the CDR3: TGTGCCAGCTCACTACTCCACAGGGATGCTGAAGCTTTCTTT.

This rearrangement joins TRBV6-5 to TRBJ2-3; 7 bases match TRBD2. J lost 6 bases, V lost 5 bases, and 8 bases had no gene match. Germline assignment: CDR1 MNHEY and CDR2 SVGAGI. This CDR3 has 14 amino acids. Here the CDR3 DNA reads TGTGCCAGCAGTGAGCGGGATCCGCAGGATACGCAGTATTTT. This sequence encodes CASSERDPQDTQYF.

About this clonotype itself: A much larger clone lies one base from this, so it may be a read error. The V call is TRBV5-1, the J call TRBJ2-5; D gene unclear. The CDR3 sequence is 12 residues long. V was shortened by 5 bases and J by 4 bases, with 9 bases between the two germline ends. In germline, CDR1 is SGHRS, CDR2 YFSETQ. The CDR3 here is CASRLYRETQYF. The CDR3 DNA sequence: TGCGCCAGCAGACTGTACCGAGAGACCCAGTACTTC.

The chain carries TRBV9 and TRBJ2-1; 8 bases line up with TRBD1. V was clipped by 3 bases and J by 7 bases; unmatched bases: 9. The CDR3 has 15 residues. CDR1 and CDR2 (germline): SGDLS, YYNGEE. The CDR3 reads CASSAIQGAGNEQFF. The CDR3 DNA sequence: TGTGCCAGCAGCGCTATCCAGGGGGCAGGGAATGAGCAGTTCTTC.

This clonotype came up a few times. The chain employs TRBV7-2 and TRBJ1-1; D is perhaps TRBD1 (5 bases). CDR3 size: 15 residues. The V and J ends lost 4 bases and 11 bases respectively, with 23 bases between them. In germline, CDR1 is SGHTA, CDR2 FQGNSA. CDR3 coding DNA: TGTGCCAGCAGCTCGGGGGGAATACCACGCACGAGGGCTTTCTTT. Translated: CASSSGGIPRTRAFF.

Many counts were recorded for this clonotype. V gene TRBV27 combines with J gene TRBJ2-7; the match to TRBD1 covers 9 bases. Germline V gives CDR1 MNHEY, CDR2 SMNVEV (reference sequence). With 8 bases clipped from V and 0 bases from J, the junction kept 5 bases outside the gene matches. The CDR3 is made up of 14 amino acids. CDR3 coding DNA: TGTGCCAGCCTCCGGGACAGGGACTCCTACGAGCAGTACTTC. The encoded protein is CASLRDRDSYEQYF.

This clonotype was seen a single time. The chain joins TRBV28 to TRBJ1-1; D is possibly TRBD1 (6 bases). The length of the CDR3 is 15 residues. V was shortened by 6 bases and J by 3 bases, with 17 bases between the two germline ends. Germline CDR1 and CDR2: MDHEN and SYDVKM. The CDR3 DNA reads as TGTGCCAGCAGCCGACAAGCACAGGGCTACACTGAAGCTTTCTTT. It specifies CASSRQAQGYTEAFF.

This clonotype came up a few times. V gene TRBV2 combines with J gene TRBJ2-4, with a possible D match to TRBD2 (7 bases). Trimming left V 8 bases short and J 6 bases short, with 17 bases between. Germline CDR1 is SNHLY and CDR2 is FYNNEI. The CDR3 length is 14 residues. The CDR3: CASSSKGEGNIQYF. CDR3 DNA sequence: TGTGCCAGCTCCTCGAAGGGGGAGGGAAACATTCAGTACTTC.

V is TRBV11-2 and J is TRBJ1-2; a weak D match, TRBD1 (5 bases). The CDR3 extends over 13 amino acids. V was trimmed by 1 base and J by 6 bases, leaving 9 bases between them. Per the germline V gene, CDR1 is SGHAT and CDR2 is FQNNGV. The CDR3 bases are TGTGCCAGCAGCTTAGTAGGGGCAGATGGCTACACCTTC. It specifies CASSLVGADGYTF.

The chain recombines TRBV12-3 or TRBV12-4 with TRBJ2-1, with 11 bases fitting TRBD2. The CDR3 has 14 amino acids. V gave up 2 bases and J gave up 13 bases; unmatched junction bases: 7. CDR3 residues: CASSLLVAGGVQFF. The CDR3 DNA is TGTGCCAGCAGTTTATTAGTAGCGGGGGGGGTTCAGTTCTTC.

This clonotype was observed a few times. This chain uses TRBV29-1 with TRBJ1-1, with D possibly being TRBD1 (6 bases). V was pared by 4 bases and J by 3 bases, with 12 bases between. CDR1 and CDR2 (germline): SQVTM, ANQGSEA. This CDR3 is built from 13 residues. This CDR3 reads CSVVRNRDTEAFF. The DNA of the CDR3 is TGCAGCGTTGTTAGAAACAGGGACACTGAAGCTTTCTTT.

The chain links TRBV9 to TRBJ1-1; D gene uncertain. This CDR3 region has 13 residues. The V end lost 0 bases, the J end lost 2 bases, and 5 bases lay between the germline ends. CDR1 is SGDLS and CDR2 is YYNGEE in the germline V gene. In DNA, the CDR3 is TGTGCCAGCAGCGTAGGTTATAACACTGAAGCTTTCTTT. Protein product: CASSVGYNTEAFF.

As regards this clonotype: The CDR3 end shows no conserved phenylalanine or tryptophan, and so a read error is likely. CDR3 in DNA: TGTGCCAGCAGTTTATTGGGCCAAGAGACCCAGTACGTC. It translates to CASSLLGQETQYV. The J gene is TRBJ2-5, the V gene TRBV27; D unclear. Germline lookup yields CDR1 MNHEY and CDR2 SMNVEV (reference sequence). Trimming took 1 base from V and 1 from J, leaving 4 bases between them. The CDR3 spans 13 residues.

This clonotype appeared a single time. The CDR3 DNA reads TGTGCCAGCAGTCATAGGGGAGGAGCAGATACGCAGTATTTT. This translates into CASSHRGGADTQYF. The chain links TRBV12-3 or TRBV12-4 to TRBJ2-3; TRBD2 is a possible D gene (6 bases). V was shortened by 5 bases and J by 4 bases, with 13 bases between the two germline ends. The CDR3 has 14 residues.

V usage is TRBV28 and J usage is TRBJ2-3; D is possibly TRBD2 (6 bases). Germline V gene lookup returns CDR1 MDHEN and CDR2 SYDVKM. The CDR3 is made up of 15 amino acids. Trimming cost V 3 bases and J 2 bases, with 12 bases left between them. Here the CDR3 DNA reads TGTGCCAGCAGTTTTTTAGCGGTCTTCACAGATACGCAGTATTTT. This sequence encodes CASSFLAVFTDTQYF.

Many counts were recorded for this clonotype. The rearrangement links TRBV6-2 or TRBV6-3 to TRBJ2-5; D is ambiguous. The CDR3 is 17 amino acids. Trimming removed 5 bases at V and 0 bases at J, with 19 bases between. The V gene's germline CDR1 is MNHEY and CDR2 SVGEGT. CDR3 region: CASSPGGWPIHQETQYF. DNA for the CDR3: TGTGCCAGCAGTCCCGGCGGCTGGCCTATTCACCAAGAGACCCAGTACTTC.

The chain couples TRBV9 to TRBJ1-6, with 9 bases aligning to TRBD1. The CDR3 covers 14 residues. V lost 0 bases to trimming and J lost 8 bases; unmatched junction nucleotides: 0. The germline CDR1 and CDR2 sequences are SGDLS and YYNGEE. The chain's CDR3 is CASSVGDRDSPLHF. DNA for the CDR3: TGTGCCAGCAGCGTAGGGGACAGGGATTCACCCCTCCACTTT.

The rearrangement links TRBV7-2 to TRBJ2-4; 10 bases match TRBD2. The DNA end is a closer match to TRBJ2-5, so the J assignment may be wrong. The germline CDR1 and CDR2 sequences are SGHTA and FQGNSA. This CDR3 contains 16 residues. This CDR3 is CASSLELAGVQETQYF. The DNA for the CDR3 is TGTGCCAGCAGCTTAGAGCTAGCGGGGGTGCAAGAGACCCAGTACTTC.

The chain combines TRBV25-1 with TRBJ1-1, with no clear D. Germline V gene lookup returns CDR1 MGHDK and CDR2 SYGVNS. The CDR3 is 15 residues long. V lost 1 base, J lost 3 bases, and 12 bases lay in between. CDR3 nucleotides: TGTGCCAGCAGTGAATGGAGGCAGATGGACACTGAAGCTTTCTTT. Translation gives CASSEWRQMDTEAFF. The entire variable domain, with the rest obtained from reference TRBV25-1 and TRBJ1-1, is as follows: EADIYQTPRYLVIGTGKKITLECSQTMGHDKMYWYQQDPGMELHLIHYSYGVNSTEKGDLSSESTVSRIRTEHFPLTLESARPSHTSQYLCASSEWRQMDTEAFFGQGTRLTVV.

The chain combines TRBV11-2 with TRBJ1-2; D is undetermined. Per germline, CDR1 SGHAT and CDR2 FQNNGV. CDR3 length: 12 residues. The V end lost 3 bases, the J end lost 10 bases, and 12 bases lay between the germline ends. CDR3 in amino acids: CASSFLQADYTF. Here the CDR3 DNA reads TGTGCCAGCAGCTTCCTCCAGGCAGACTACACCTTC.